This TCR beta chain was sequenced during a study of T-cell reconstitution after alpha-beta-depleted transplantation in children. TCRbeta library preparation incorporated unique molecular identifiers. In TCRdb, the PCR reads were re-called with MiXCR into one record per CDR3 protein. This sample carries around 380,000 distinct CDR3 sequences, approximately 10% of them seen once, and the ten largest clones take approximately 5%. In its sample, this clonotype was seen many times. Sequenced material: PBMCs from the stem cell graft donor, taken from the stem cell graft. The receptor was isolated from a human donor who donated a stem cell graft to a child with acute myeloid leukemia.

CDR3 in amino acids: CASSAVRQGNFYGYTF. CDR3 DNA sequence: TGTGCCAGCAGCGCCGTCCGACAGGGGAACTTCTATGGCTACACCTTC. The chain uses TRBV7-8 and TRBJ1-2; 8 nucleotides line up with TRBD1. The ends lost 5 bases at V and 4 bases at J; junction bases unmatched: 12. This CDR3 contains 16 residues. Germline-derived CDR1 and CDR2 are SGHVS and FQNEAQ.